One and the same sample provided the 8 T cell receptor beta chains below, sequenced in a study of neurological immune-mediated disorders. Stated time point: longitudinal time-point 2. TCRdb re-analysed the 5' RACE reads in MiXCR, keeping a single row per CDR3 protein. The sample lists some 87,000 distinct CDR3 sequences, about 13% occurring once. Material for sequencing was PBMCs. Receptors originate from a female donor with HTLV-1-associated myelopathy (HAM/TSP).

This clonotype was recorded many times. V and J are TRBV4-2 and TRBJ2-3; TRBD2 is a possible D gene (6 bases). Deletions cut 3 bases from V and 4 bases from J, with 17 bases between. The V gene's germline CDR1 is LGHNA and CDR2 YNFKEQ. This CDR3 has 16 amino acids. The CDR3 loop reads CASSQGDRRGADTQYF. The CDR3 DNA is TGTGCCAGCAGCCAGGGGGATCGGCGGGGAGCAGATACGCAGTATTTT.

This clonotype was detected a few times. The V gene is TRBV5-1, the J gene TRBJ2-3; perhaps TRBD2 as D (6 bases). CDR3 length equals 15 residues. V shed 2 bases and J shed 7 bases, with 17 bases lying between them. Germline CDR1 and CDR2: SGHRS and YFSETQ. Here the CDR3 DNA reads TGCGCCAGCAGCTTACCGGACGCCGGAGGGAATACGCAGTATTTT. Its translation: CASSLPDAGGNTQYF. Full variable domain (missing parts from reference TRBV5-1 and TRBJ2-3): KAGVTQTPRYLIKTRGQQVTLSCSPISGHRSVSWYQQTPGQGLQFLFEYFSETQRNKGNFPGRFSGRQFSNSRSEMNVSTLELGDSALYLCASSLPDAGGNTQYFGPGTRLTVL.

Many counts were recorded for this clonotype. The J gene is TRBJ2-5, the V gene TRBV7-9, with 7 nucleotides matching TRBD2. The CDR3 totals 14 residues. The V segment lost 5 bases and the J segment 2 bases; nucleotides outside the gene matches: 5. Germline-derived CDR1 and CDR2 are SEHNR and FQNEAQ (reference sequence). CDR3 DNA: TGTGCCAGCAGCGGGACTACCAAACAAGAGACCCAGTACTTC. This encodes CASSGTTKQETQYF.

This clonotype was counted many times. The chain uses TRBV5-1 and TRBJ2-3; D is possibly TRBD2 (6 bases). Germline CDR1 reads SGHRS; CDR2 reads YFSETQ. The CDR3 loop spans 16 amino acids. Trimming cost V 0 bases and J 0 bases, with 11 bases left between them. CDR3 DNA sequence: TGCGCCAGCAGCTTGGCGCGGGGAACTAGCACAGATACGCAGTATTTT. This encodes CASSLARGTSTDTQYF.

This clonotype has ten or more counts. The rearrangement joins TRBV12-3 or TRBV12-4 to TRBJ1-1, with D possibly TRBD1 on 6 matching bases. This CDR3 region has 14 residues. The V end lost 1 base, the J end lost 4 bases, and 10 bases lay between the germline ends. DNA of the CDR3: TGTGCCAGCAGTTTAGTTCAGGGGTCCACTGAAGCTTTCTTT. Translated, it gives CASSLVQGSTEAFF.

This clonotype was recorded many times. The rearrangement links TRBV9 to TRBJ1-4; a possible D gene is TRBD1 (5 bases). Per the germline V gene, CDR1 is SGDLS and CDR2 is YYNGEE. The V gene lost 0 bases and the J gene lost 0 bases, with 15 bases spanning the gap. The CDR3 extends over 18 amino acids. Here the CDR3 reads CASSVDGDPGATNEKLFF. Here the CDR3 DNA reads TGTGCCAGCAGCGTAGATGGGGACCCAGGAGCAACTAATGAAAAACTGTTTTTT.

This clonotype came up many times. The rearrangement uses TRBV5-1 and TRBJ2-4, with 7 bases fitting TRBD1. With 4 bases clipped from V and 2 bases from J, the junction kept 9 bases outside the gene matches. Germline values: CDR1 SGHRS, CDR2 YFSETQ. CDR3 size: 16 residues. CDR3 region: CASSVGTASTKNIQYF. CDR3 bases: TGCGCCAGCAGCGTCGGGACAGCGTCAACCAAAAACATTCAGTACTTC.

This clonotype was picked up many times. CDR3 in amino acids: CASSLESAGAVQETQYF. CDR3 coding DNA: TGTGCCAGCAGCTTAGAATCGGCGGGGGCCGTCCAAGAGACCCAGTACTTC. V is TRBV11-2 and J is TRBJ2-5; D may be TRBD2 (7 bases). V was shortened by 0 bases and J by 1 base, with 15 bases between the two germline ends. The germline V gene has CDR1 SGHAT and CDR2 FQNNGV. The CDR3 runs to 17 residues.